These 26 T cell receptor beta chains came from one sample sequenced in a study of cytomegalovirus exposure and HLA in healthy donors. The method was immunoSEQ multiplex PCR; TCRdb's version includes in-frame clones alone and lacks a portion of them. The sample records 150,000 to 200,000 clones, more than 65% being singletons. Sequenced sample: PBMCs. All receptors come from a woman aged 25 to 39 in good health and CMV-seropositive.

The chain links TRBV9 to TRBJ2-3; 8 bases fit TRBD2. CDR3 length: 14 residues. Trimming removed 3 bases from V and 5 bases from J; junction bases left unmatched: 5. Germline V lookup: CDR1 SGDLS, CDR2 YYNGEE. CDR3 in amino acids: CASSGSGKEDTQYF. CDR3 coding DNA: TGTGCCAGCAGCGGTAGCGGGAAAGAAGATACGCAGTATTTT.

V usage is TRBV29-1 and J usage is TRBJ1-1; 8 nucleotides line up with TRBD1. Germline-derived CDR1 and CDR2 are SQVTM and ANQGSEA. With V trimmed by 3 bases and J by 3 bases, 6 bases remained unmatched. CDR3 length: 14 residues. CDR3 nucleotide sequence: TGCAGCGTTGAGGAACAGGGGGAGGACACTGAAGCTTTCTTT. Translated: CSVEEQGEDTEAFF. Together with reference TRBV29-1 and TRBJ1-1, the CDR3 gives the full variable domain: SAVISQKPSRDICQRGTSLTIQCQVDSQVTMMFWYRQQPGQSLTLIATANQGSEATYESGFVIDKFPISRPNLTFSTLTVSNMSPEDSSIYLCSVEEQGEDTEAFFGQGTRLTVV.

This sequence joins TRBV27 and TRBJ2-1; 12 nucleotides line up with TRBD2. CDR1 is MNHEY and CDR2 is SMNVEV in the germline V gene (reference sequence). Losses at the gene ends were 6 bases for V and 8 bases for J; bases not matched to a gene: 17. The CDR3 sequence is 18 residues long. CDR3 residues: CASSPKKTSGSIRDEQFF. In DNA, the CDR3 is TGTGCCAGCAGCCCCAAAAAGACTAGCGGGAGTATTCGTGATGAGCAGTTCTTC.

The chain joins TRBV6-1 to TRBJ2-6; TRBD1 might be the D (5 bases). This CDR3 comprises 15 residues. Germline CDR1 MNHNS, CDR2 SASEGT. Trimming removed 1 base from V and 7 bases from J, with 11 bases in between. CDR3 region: CASSEGAGQANVLTF. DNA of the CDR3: TGTGCCAGCAGTGAAGGCGCAGGGCAAGCCAACGTCCTGACTTTC.

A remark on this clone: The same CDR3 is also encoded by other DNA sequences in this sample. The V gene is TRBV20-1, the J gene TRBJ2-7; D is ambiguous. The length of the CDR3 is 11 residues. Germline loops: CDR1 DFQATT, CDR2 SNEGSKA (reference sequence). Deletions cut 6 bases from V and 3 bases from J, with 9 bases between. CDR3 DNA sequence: TGCAGTGCCGGCGGAAACTACGAGCAGTACTTC. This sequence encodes CSAGGNYEQYF.

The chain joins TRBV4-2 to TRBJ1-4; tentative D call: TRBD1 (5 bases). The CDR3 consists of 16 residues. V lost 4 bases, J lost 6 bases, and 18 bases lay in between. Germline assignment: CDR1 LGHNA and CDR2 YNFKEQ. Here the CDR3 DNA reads TGTGCCAGCAGCCCAAGGATGGGGTTCAGGGATGAAAAACTGTTTTTT. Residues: CASSPRMGFRDEKLFF.

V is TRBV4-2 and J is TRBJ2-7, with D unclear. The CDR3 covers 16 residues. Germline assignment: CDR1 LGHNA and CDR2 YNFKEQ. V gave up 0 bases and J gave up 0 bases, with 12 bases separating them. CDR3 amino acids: CASSQDYPGSSYEQYF. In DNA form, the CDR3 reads TGTGCCAGCAGCCAAGATTACCCCGGTAGCTCCTACGAGCAGTACTTC.

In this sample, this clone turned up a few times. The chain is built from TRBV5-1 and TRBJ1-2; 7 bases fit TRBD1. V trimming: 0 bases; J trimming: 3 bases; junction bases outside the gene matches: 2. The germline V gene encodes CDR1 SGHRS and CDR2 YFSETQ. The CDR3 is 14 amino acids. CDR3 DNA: TGCGCCAGCAGCTTGGGGGACAGACACTATGGCTACACCTTC. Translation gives CASSLGDRHYGYTF.

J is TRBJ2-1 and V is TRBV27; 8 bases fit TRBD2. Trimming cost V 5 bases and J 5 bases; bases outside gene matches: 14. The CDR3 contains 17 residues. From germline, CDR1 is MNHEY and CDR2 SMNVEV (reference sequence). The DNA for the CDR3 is TGTGCCAGCAGTCGTGGTTCCCGGGAGGGGGGTAACAATGAGCAGTTCTTC. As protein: CASSRGSREGGNNEQFF.

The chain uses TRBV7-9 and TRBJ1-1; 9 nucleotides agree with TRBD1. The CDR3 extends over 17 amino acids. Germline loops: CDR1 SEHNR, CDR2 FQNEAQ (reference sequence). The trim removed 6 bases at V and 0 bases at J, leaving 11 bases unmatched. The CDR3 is CASSRTGGPVMNTEAFF. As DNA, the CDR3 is TGTGCCAGCAGTCGAACAGGGGGCCCTGTTATGAACACTGAAGCTTTCTTT.

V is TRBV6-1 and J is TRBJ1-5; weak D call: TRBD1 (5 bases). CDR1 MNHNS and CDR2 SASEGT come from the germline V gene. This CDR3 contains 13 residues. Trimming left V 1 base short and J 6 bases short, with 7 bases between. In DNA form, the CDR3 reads TGTGCCAGCAGTGAAGGGGGCATTCAGCCCCAGCATTTT. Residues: CASSEGGIQPQHF.

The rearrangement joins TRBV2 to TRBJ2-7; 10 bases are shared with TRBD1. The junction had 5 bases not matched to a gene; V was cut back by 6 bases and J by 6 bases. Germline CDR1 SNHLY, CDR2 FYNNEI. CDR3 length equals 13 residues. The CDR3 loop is CASRDDRGPEQYF. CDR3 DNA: TGTGCCAGCAGAGACGACAGGGGGCCCGAGCAGTACTTC.

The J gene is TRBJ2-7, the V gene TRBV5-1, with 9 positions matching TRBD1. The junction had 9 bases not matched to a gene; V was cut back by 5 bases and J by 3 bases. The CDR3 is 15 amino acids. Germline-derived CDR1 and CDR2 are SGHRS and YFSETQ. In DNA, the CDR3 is TGCGCCAGCAGACCCGGGACAGGGAATTTCTACGAGCAGTACTTC. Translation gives CASRPGTGNFYEQYF.

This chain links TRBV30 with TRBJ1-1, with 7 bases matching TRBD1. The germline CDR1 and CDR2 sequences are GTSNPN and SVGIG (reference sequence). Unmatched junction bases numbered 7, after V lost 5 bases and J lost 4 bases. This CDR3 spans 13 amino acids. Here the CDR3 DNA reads TGTGCCTGGGGATCACAGGGGATCACTGAAGCTTTCTTT. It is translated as CAWGSQGITEAFF.

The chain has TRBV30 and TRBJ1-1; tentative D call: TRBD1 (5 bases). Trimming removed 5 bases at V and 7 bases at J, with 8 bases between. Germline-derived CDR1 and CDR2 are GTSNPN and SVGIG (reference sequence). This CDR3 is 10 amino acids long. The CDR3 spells CAWVGLEAFF. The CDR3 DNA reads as TGTGCCTGGGTGGGACTTGAAGCTTTCTTT.

For the CDR3, the DNA is TGCGCCAGCAGCTCTGGACTCCTCGGTGGCTCCTACGAGCAGTACTTC. It encodes CASSSGLLGGSYEQYF. The V and J genes are TRBV5-1 and TRBJ2-7; the D gene is possibly TRBD2 (5 bases). V was shortened by 3 bases and J by 0 bases, with 16 bases between the two germline ends. Germline assignment: CDR1 SGHRS and CDR2 YFSETQ. This CDR3 spans 16 amino acids.

This chain's CDR3 is CASSVQGTPDTQYF. As DNA, the CDR3 is TGTGCCAGCAGCGTACAGGGGACTCCAGATACGCAGTATTTT. The V call is TRBV6-1, the J call TRBJ2-3, with D tentatively TRBD1 (7 bases). CDR1 MNHNS and CDR2 SASEGT come from the germline V gene. This CDR3 region has 14 residues. V gave up 6 bases and J gave up 4 bases, with 14 bases separating them.

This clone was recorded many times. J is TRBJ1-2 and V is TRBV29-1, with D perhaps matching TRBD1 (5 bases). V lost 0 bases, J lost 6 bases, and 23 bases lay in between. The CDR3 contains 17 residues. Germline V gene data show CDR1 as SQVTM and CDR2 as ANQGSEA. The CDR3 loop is CSVEDPTEGAWINGYTF. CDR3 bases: TGCAGCGTTGAAGATCCGACAGAAGGTGCCTGGATAAATGGCTACACCTTC.

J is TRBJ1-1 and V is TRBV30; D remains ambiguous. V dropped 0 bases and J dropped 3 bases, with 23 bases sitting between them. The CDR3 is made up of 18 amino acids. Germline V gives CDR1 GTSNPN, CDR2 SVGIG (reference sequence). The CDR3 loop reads CAWSVLYGEYTVDTEAFF. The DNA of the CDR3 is TGTGCCTGGAGTGTCTTATACGGGGAGTACACGGTGGACACTGAAGCTTTCTTT.

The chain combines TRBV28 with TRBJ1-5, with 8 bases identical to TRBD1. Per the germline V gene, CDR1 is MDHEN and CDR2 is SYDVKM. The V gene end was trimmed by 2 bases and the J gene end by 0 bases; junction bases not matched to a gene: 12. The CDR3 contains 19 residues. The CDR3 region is CASSLQSRTGIYSNQPQHF. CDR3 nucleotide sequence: TGTGCCAGCAGTTTACAGTCCCGGACAGGGATCTATAGCAATCAGCCCCAGCATTTT.

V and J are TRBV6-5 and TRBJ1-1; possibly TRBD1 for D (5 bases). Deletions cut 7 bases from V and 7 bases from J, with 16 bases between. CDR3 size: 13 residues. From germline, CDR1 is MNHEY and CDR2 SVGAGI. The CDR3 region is CASTNGGRGEAFF. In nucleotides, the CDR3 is TGTGCCAGCACAAACGGGGGAAGGGGTGAAGCTTTCTTT.

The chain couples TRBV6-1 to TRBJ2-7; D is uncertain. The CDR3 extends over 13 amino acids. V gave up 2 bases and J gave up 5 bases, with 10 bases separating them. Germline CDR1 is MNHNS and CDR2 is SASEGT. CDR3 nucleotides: TGTGCCAGCAGTGAATCCCCGGTTAACGAGCAGTACTTC. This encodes CASSESPVNEQYF.

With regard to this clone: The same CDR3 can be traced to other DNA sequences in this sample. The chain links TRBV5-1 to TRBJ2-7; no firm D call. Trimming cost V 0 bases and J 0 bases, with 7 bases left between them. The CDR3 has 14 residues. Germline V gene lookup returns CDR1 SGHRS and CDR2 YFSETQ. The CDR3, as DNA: TGCGCCAGCAGCTTGGCCGGTGCCTCCTACGAGCAGTACTTC. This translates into CASSLAGASYEQYF.

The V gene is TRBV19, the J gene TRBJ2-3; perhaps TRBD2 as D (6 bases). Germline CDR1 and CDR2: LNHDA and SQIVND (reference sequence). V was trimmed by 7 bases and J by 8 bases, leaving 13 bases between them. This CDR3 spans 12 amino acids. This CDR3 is CASKDSGVTQYF. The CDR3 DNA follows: TGTGCCAGTAAGGACTCGGGGGTTACGCAGTATTTT. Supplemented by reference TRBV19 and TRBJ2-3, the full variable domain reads DGGITQSPKYLFRKEGQNVTLSCEQNLNHDAMYWYRQDPGQGLRLIYYSQIVNDFQKGDIAEGYSVSREKKESFPLTVTSAQKNPTAFYLCASKDSGVTQYFGPGTRLTVL.

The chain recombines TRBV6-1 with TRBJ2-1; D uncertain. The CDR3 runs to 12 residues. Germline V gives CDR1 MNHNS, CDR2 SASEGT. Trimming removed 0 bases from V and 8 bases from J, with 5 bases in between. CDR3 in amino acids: CASSEARDEQFF. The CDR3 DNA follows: TGTGCCAGCAGTGAAGCCCGCGATGAGCAGTTCTTC.

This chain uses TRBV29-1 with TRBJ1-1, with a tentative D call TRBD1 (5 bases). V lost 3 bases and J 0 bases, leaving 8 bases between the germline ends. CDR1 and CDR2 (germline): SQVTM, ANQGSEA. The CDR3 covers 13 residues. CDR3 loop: CSVEVTVNTEAFF. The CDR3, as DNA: TGCAGCGTTGAGGTGACAGTGAACACTGAAGCTTTCTTT.